Below, 7 T cell receptor beta chains from the same sample are listed, as sequenced in a study of blood T cell repertoires in COVID-19. The protocol was immunoSEQ multiplex PCR, while the TCRdb copy is restricted to in-frame clones and leaves out a portion. The table has around 120,000 clones, around 89% seen once. Sample: peripheral blood. The receptors were sampled from a human donor in a cohort sampled during active COVID-19.

This clone came up a few times. The gene calls are TRBV7-2 and TRBJ1-5; possibly TRBD1 for D (5 bases). From germline, CDR1 is SGHTA and CDR2 FQGNSA. This CDR3 has 16 residues. V was pared by 1 base and J by 2 bases, with 12 bases between. This CDR3 is CASSLGGTWGNQPQHF. Here the CDR3 DNA reads TGTGCCAGCAGCTTAGGAGGGACTTGGGGCAATCAGCCCCAGCATTTT. Complete variable domain (other parts from reference TRBV7-2 and TRBJ1-5): GAGVSQSPSNKVTEKGKDVELRCDPISGHTALYWYRQSLGQGLEFLIYFQGNSAPDKSGLPSDRFSAERTGGSVSTLTIQRTQQEDSAVYLCASSLGGTWGNQPQHFGDGTRLSIL.

The chain is built from TRBV5-4 and TRBJ2-3, with TRBD2 identical over 8 bases. The ends lost 3 bases at V and 5 bases at J; junction bases unmatched: 11. The CDR3 runs 16 residues. Germline-derived CDR1 and CDR2 are SGHNT and YYREEE (reference sequence). In nucleotides, the CDR3 is TGTGCCAGCAGCTGGACGGGGGGGCCATTCGGAGATACGCAGTATTTT. It codes for CASSWTGGPFGDTQYF.

This clone was counted a few times. V and J are TRBV24-1 and TRBJ1-5; no definite D call. The CDR3 contains 14 residues. Germline CDR1 reads KGHDR; CDR2 reads SFDVKD. Trimming took 4 bases from V and 2 from J, leaving 8 bases between them. The CDR3 bases are TGTGCCACCAGTGAACGAGGTGGCAATCAGCCCCAGCATTTT. This translates into CATSERGGNQPQHF.

This clone showed up just once. This rearrangement joins TRBV18 to TRBJ2-1; a possible D gene is TRBD2 (6 bases). Per germline, CDR1 KGHSH and CDR2 LQKENI. There are 16 residues in the CDR3. V was trimmed by 3 bases and J by 9 bases, leaving 21 bases between them. DNA for the CDR3: TGTGCCAGCTCACCCTATGGTAGCGGCCCGAGGGGTGAGCAGTTCTTC. It specifies CASSPYGSGPRGEQFF.

The rearrangement joins TRBV3-1 (or the pseudogene TRBV3-2) to TRBJ2-3; TRBD2 might be the D (7 bases). The CDR3 has 14 amino acids. CDR1 is LGHDT, CDR2 YNNKEL, per germline (reference sequence). V dropped 5 bases and J dropped 5 bases, with 14 bases sitting between them. CDR3 sequence (DNA): TGTGCCAGCAGCACCCGGGGGGCCAAAGATACGCAGTATTTT. It encodes CASSTRGAKDTQYF.

The chain has TRBV28 and TRBJ2-1; D perhaps matches TRBD1 (7 bases). The CDR3 length is 18 residues. Germline V gene sequence: CDR1 MDHEN, CDR2 SYDVKM. Trimming shortened V by 7 bases and J by 2 bases, and 24 bases separated the two germline ends. CDR3 nucleotide sequence: TGTGCCAGCACCGACCTGGCCGGAGGGGGCGGAGCCTACAATGAGCAGTTCTTC. As protein: CASTDLAGGGGAYNEQFF.

The chain has TRBV12-3 or TRBV12-4 and TRBJ1-2; no clear D gene. With 3 bases removed from V and 1 base from J, the gap between germline ends came to 6 bases. This CDR3 region has 13 residues. The CDR3 here is CASSFISNYGYTF. The DNA for the CDR3 is TGTGCCAGCAGTTTTATCAGTAACTATGGCTACACCTTC.